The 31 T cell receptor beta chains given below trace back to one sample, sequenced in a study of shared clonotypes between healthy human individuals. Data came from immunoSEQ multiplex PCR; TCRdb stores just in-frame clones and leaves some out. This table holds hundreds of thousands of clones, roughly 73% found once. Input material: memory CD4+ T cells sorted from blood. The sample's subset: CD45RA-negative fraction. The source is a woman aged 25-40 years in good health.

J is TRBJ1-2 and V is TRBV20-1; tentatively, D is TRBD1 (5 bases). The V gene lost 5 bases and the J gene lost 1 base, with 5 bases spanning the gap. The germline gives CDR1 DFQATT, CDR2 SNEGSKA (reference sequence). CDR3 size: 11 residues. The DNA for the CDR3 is TGCAGTGCTGACAGTAACTATGGCTACACCTTC. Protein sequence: CSADSNYGYTF.

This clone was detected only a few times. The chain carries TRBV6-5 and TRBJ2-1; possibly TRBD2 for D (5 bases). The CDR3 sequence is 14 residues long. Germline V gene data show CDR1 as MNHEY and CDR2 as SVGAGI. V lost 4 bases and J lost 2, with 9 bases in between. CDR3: CASSSRRAYNEQFF. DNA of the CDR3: TGTGCCAGCAGTTCTAGGCGGGCCTACAATGAGCAGTTCTTC.

The CDR3 sequence: CASSQGLASGEQFF. CDR3 nucleotide sequence: TGTGCCAGCAGCCAAGGCTTGGCTAGCGGTGAGCAGTTCTTC. The gene calls are TRBV4-2 and TRBJ2-1; 7 nucleotides line up with TRBD2. The V gene end was trimmed by 1 base and the J gene end by 9 bases; junction bases not matched to a gene: 6. The CDR3 is 14 amino acids. The germline V gene has CDR1 LGHNA and CDR2 YNFKEQ.

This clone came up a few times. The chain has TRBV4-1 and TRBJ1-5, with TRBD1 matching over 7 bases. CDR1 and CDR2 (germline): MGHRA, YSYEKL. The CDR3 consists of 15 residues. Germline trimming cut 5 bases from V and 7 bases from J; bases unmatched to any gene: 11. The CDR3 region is CASSRGRGLEQPQHF. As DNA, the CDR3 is TGCGCCAGCAGCAGGGGGCGCGGGTTGGAGCAGCCCCAGCATTTT.

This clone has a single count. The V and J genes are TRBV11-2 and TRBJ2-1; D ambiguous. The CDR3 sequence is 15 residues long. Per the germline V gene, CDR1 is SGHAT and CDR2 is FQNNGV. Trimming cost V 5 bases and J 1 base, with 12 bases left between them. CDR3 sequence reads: CASSPRGGSYNEQFF. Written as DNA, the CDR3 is TGTGCCAGCAGCCCGCGCGGTGGGTCCTACAATGAGCAGTTCTTC.

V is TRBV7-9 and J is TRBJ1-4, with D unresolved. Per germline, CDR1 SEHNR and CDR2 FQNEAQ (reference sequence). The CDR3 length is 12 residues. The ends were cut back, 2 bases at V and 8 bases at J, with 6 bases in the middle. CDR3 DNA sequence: TGTGCCAGCAGCTTATACGCCGAAAAACTGTTTTTT. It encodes CASSLYAEKLFF.

The CDR3 region is CASSAHESRYGYTF. The CDR3 nucleotides are TGTGCCAGCAGCGCGCACGAATCCCGCTATGGCTACACCTTC. The V and J genes are TRBV7-2 and TRBJ1-2, with D unresolved. The germline CDR1 and CDR2 sequences are SGHTA and FQGNSA. The CDR3 is 14 residues long. V dropped 5 bases and J dropped 4 bases, with 14 bases sitting between them. The full variable domain, its missing parts supplied by reference TRBV7-2 and TRBJ1-2, is GAGVSQSPSNKVTEKGKDVELRCDPISGHTALYWYRQSLGQGLEFLIYFQGNSAPDKSGLPSDRFSAERTGGSVSTLTIQRTQQEDSAVYLCASSAHESRYGYTFGSGTRLTVV.

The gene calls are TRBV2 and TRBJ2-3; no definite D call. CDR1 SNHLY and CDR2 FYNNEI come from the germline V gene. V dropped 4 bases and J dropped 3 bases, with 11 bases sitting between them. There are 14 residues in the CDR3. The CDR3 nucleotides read TGTGCCAGCAGTGTGCGCTTGGTGACAGATACGCAGTATTTT. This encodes CASSVRLVTDTQYF.

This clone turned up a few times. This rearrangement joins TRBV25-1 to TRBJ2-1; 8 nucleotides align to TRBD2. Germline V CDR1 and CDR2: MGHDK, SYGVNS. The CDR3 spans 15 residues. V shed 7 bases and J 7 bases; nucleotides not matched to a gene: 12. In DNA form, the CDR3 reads TGTGCCAGCACCGGAGCGGGGGAGGGCCGGAATGAGCAGTTCTTC. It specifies CASTGAGEGRNEQFF.

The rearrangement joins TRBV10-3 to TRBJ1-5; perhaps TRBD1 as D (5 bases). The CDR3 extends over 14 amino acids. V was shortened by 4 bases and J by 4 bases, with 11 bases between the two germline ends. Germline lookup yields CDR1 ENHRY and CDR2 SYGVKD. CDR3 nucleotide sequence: TGTGCCATCAGTGGACAGCTACTAAATCAGCCCCAGCATTTT. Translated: CAISGQLLNQPQHF.

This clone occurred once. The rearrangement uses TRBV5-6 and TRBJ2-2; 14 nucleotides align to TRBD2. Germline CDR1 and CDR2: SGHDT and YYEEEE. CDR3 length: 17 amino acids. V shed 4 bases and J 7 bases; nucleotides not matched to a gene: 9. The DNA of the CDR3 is TGTGCCAGCAGCATGGGACTAGCGGGAGCCGGTGGCGGGGAGCTGTTTTTT. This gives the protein CASSMGLAGAGGGELFF. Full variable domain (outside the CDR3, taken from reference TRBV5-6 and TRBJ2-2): DAGVTQSPTHLIKTRGQQVTLRCSPKSGHDTVSWYQQALGQGPQFIFQYYEEEERQRGNFPDRFSGHQFPNYSSELNVNALLLGDSALYLCASSMGLAGAGGGELFFGEGSRLTVL.

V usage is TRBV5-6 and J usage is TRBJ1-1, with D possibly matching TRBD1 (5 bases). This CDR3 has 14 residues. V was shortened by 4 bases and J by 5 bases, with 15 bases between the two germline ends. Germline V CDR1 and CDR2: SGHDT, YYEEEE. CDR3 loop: CASSLNRLRTEAFF. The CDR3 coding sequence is TGTGCCAGCAGCCTTAACAGGTTGCGGACTGAAGCTTTCTTT.

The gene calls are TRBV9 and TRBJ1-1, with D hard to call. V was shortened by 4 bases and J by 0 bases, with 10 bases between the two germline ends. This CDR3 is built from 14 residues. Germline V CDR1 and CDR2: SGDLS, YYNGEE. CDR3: CASSPDGLNTEAFF. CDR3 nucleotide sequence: TGTGCCAGCAGCCCGGACGGCCTGAACACTGAAGCTTTCTTT.

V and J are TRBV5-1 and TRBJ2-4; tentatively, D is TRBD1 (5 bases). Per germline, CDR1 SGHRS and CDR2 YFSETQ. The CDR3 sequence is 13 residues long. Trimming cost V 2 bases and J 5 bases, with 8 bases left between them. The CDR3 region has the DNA TGCGCCAGCAGCTTAACAGGTGAAAACATTCAGTACTTC. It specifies CASSLTGENIQYF.

CDR3 DNA sequence: TGTGCCAGTAGTCGACAGGGAATAAACAATGAGCAGTTCTTC. It is translated as CASSRQGINNEQFF. The chain links TRBV19 to TRBJ2-1, with TRBD1 identical over 7 bases. Germline CDR1 is LNHDA and CDR2 is SQIVND (reference sequence). With 5 bases clipped from V and 5 bases from J, the junction kept 6 bases outside the gene matches. This CDR3 has 14 amino acids.

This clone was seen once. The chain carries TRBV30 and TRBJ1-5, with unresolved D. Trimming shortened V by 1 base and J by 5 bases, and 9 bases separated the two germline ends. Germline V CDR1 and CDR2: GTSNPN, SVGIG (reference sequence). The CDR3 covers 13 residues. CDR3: CAWSGRSHQPQHF. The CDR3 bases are TGTGCCTGGAGTGGTAGGTCGCATCAGCCCCAGCATTTT.

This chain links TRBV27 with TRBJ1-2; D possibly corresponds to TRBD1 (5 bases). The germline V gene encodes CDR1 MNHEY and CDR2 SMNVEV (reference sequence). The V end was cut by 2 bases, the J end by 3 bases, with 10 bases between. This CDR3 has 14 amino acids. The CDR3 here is CASSLLGDHYGYTF. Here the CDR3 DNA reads TGTGCCAGCAGTTTACTGGGGGACCACTATGGCTACACCTTC.

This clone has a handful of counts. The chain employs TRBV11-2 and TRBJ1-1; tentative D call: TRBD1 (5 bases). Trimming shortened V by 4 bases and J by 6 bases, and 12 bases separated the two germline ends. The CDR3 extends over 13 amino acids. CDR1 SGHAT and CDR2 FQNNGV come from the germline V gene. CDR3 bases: TGTGCCAGCAGCTCATTTTCGGGGGCTGAAGCTTTCTTT. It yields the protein CASSSFSGAEAFF.

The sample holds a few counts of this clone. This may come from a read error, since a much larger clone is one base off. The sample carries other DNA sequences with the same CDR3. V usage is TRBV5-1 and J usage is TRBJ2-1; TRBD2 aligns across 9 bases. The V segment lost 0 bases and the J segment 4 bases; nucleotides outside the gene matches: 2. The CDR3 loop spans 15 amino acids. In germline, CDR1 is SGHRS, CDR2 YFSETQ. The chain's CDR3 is CASSLASGGYNEQFF. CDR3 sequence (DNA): TGCGCCAGCAGCTTGGCGAGCGGGGGGTACAATGAGCAGTTCTTC.

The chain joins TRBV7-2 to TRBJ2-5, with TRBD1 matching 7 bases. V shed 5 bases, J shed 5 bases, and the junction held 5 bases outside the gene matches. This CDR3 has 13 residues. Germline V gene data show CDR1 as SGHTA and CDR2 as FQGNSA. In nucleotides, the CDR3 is TGTGCCAGCAGCAGGAACAGGGGTGAGACCCAGTACTTC. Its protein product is CASSRNRGETQYF.

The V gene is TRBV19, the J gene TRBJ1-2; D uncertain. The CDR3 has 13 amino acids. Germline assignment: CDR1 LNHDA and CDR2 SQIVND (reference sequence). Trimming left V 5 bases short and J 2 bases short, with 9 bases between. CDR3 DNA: TGTGCCAGTAGTCGGGCAGCCAACTATGGCTACACCTTC. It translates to CASSRAANYGYTF.

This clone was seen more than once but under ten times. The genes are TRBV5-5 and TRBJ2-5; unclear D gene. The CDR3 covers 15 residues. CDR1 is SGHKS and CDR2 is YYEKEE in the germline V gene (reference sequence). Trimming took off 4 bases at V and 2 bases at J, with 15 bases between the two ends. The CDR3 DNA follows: TGTGCCAGCAGCCCCCCTGGTTACAGACAAGAGACCCAGTACTTC. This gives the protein CASSPPGYRQETQYF.

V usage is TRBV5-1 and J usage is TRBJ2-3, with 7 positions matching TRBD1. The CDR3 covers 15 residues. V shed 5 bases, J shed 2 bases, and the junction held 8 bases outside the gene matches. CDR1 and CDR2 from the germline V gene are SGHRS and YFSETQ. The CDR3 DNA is TGCGCCAGCAGTTTCGGACAGGCCTACACAGATACGCAGTATTTT. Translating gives CASSFGQAYTDTQYF.

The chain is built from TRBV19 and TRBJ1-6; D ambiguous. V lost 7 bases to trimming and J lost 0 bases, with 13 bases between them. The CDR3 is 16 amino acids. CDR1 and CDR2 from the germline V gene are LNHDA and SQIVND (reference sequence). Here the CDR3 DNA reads TGTGCCAGTACCCCCGCGGGGAGCTCCTATAATTCACCCCTCCACTTT. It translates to CASTPAGSSYNSPLHF. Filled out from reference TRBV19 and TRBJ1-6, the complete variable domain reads DGGITQSPKYLFRKEGQNVTLSCEQNLNHDAMYWYRQDPGQGLRLIYYSQIVNDFQKGDIAEGYSVSREKKESFPLTVTSAQKNPTAFYLCASTPAGSSYNSPLHFGNGTRLTVT.

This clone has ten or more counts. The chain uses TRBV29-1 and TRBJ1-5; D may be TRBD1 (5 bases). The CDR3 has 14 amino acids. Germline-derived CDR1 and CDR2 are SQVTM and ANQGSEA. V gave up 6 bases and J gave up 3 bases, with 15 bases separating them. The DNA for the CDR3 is TGCAGCGTCAAAACCGACAGCTCCAATCAGCCCCAGCATTTT. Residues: CSVKTDSSNQPQHF.

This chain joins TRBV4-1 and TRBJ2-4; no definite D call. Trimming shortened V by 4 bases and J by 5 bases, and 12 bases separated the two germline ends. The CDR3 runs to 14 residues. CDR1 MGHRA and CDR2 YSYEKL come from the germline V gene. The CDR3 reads CASSPFRYENIQYF. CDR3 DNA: TGCGCCAGCAGCCCCTTTCGTTATGAAAACATTCAGTACTTC.

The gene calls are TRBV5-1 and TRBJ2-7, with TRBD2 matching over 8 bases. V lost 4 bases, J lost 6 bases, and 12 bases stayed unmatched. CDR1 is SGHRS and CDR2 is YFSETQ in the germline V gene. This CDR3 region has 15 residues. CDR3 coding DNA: TGCGCCAGCAGCCTCACCGGGACTAGTAGTGTCGAGCAGTACTTC. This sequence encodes CASSLTGTSSVEQYF.

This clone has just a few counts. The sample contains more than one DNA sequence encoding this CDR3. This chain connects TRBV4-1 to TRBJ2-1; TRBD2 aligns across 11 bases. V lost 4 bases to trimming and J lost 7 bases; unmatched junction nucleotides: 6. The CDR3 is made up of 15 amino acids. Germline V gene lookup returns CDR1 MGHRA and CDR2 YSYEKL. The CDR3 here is CASSPGLADYNEQFF. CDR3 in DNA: TGCGCCAGCAGCCCGGGACTAGCGGACTATAATGAGCAGTTCTTC.

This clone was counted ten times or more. The CDR3 nucleotides are TGTGCCAGCAGCTTAGACCGGGACACATGTAACACTGAAGCTTTCTTT. Protein sequence: CASSLDRDTCNTEAFF. This chain links TRBV7-6 with TRBJ1-1; weak D call: TRBD1 (6 bases). V was shortened by 1 base and J by 2 bases, with 14 bases between the two germline ends. Germline assignment: CDR1 SGHVS and CDR2 FNYEAQ. The CDR3 consists of 16 residues. The whole variable domain, filled in from reference TRBV7-6 and TRBJ1-1, reads GAGVSQSPRYKVTKRGQDVALRCDPISGHVSLYWYRQALGQGPEFLTYFNYEAQQDKSGLPNDRFSAERPEGSISTLTIQRTEQRDSAMYRCASSLDRDTCNTEAFFGQGTRLTVV.

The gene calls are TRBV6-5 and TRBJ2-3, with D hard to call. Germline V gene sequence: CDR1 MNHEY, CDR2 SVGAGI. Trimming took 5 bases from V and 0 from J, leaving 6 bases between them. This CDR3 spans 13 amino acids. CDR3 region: CASSSASTDTQYF. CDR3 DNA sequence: TGTGCCAGCAGTAGCGCCAGCACAGATACGCAGTATTTT.

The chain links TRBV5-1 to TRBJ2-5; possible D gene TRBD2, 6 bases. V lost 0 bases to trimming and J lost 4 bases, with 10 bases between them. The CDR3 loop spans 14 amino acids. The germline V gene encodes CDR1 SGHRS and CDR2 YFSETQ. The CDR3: CASSLGGLTETQYF. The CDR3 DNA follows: TGCGCCAGCAGCTTGGGTGGACTAACAGAGACCCAGTACTTC. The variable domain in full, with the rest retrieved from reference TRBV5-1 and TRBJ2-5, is KAGVTQTPRYLIKTRGQQVTLSCSPISGHRSVSWYQQTPGQGLQFLFEYFSETQRNKGNFPGRFSGRQFSNSRSEMNVSTLELGDSALYLCASSLGGLTETQYFGPGTRLLVL.